These 26 T cell receptor beta chains originate from one sample sequenced in a study of control samples from healthy donors and cancer patients. Using immunoSEQ multiplex PCR, the repertoire was profiled, and TCRdb retains in-frame clones only, with some absent. The repertoire consists of around 100,000 clones, with about 89% occurring once and the leading ten covering about 18%. Sequencing used PBMCs. The receptors shown here come from a man between 60 and 75 years old with lung cancer.

The chain couples TRBV27 to TRBJ2-7; no firm D call. Germline lookup yields CDR1 MNHEY and CDR2 SMNVEV (reference sequence). Trimming cost V 3 bases and J 6 bases, with 12 bases left between them. This CDR3 is built from 13 residues. In DNA form, the CDR3 reads TGTGCCAGCAGTTTTGGGCTGGGTGGCGAGCAGTACTTC. Protein: CASSFGLGGEQYF.

The chain is built from TRBV18 and TRBJ2-7; 11 nucleotides line up with TRBD1. Trimming took 3 bases from V and 3 from J; bases not matched to a gene: 1. The CDR3 sequence is 14 residues long. Per the germline V gene, CDR1 is KGHSH and CDR2 is LQKENI. The CDR3 is CASSPGTGGYEQYV. The CDR3 coding sequence is TGTGCCAGCTCACCTGGGACAGGGGGCTACGAGCAGTACGTC.

J is TRBJ2-1 and V is TRBV13; TRBD2 is a possible D gene (6 bases). With 1 base removed from V and 2 bases from J, the gap between germline ends came to 9 bases. Germline CDR1 reads PRHDT; CDR2 reads FYEKMQ (reference sequence). The CDR3 totals 15 residues. CDR3 DNA sequence: TGTGCCAGCAGCTTAGCGGGGAGGCCCTACAATGAGCAGTTCTTC. Translation: CASSLAGRPYNEQFF.

The V gene is TRBV21-1, the J gene TRBJ2-7; TRBD1 reflects the table's D call only, with no check against the DNA. TRBV21-1 is recorded as a pseudogene. The length of the CDR3 is 16 residues. The CDR3 loop reads CASSKALGTGSYEQYV. The CDR3 bases are TGTGCCAGCAGCAAAGCGCTAGGGACAGGGTCCTACGAGCAGTACGTC.

This clone was picked up one time. This rearrangement joins TRBV18 to TRBJ1-1; no reliable D call. V lost 2 bases to trimming and J lost 0 bases, with 4 bases between them. CDR1 is KGHSH and CDR2 is LQKENI in the germline V gene. The CDR3 runs 13 residues. The CDR3 spells CASSPEMNTEAFF. The CDR3 DNA follows: TGTGCCAGCTCACCAGAAATGAACACTGAAGCTTTCTTT.

The rearrangement links TRBV30 to TRBJ1-5; a weak D match, TRBD1 (6 bases). V dropped 7 bases and J dropped 6 bases, with 16 bases sitting between them. Germline-derived CDR1 and CDR2 are GTSNPN and SVGIG (reference sequence). The CDR3 runs 13 residues. CDR3 coding DNA: TGTGCCTCGTCAACAGGGAGGGGTCAGCCCCAGCATTTT. Residues: CASSTGRGQPQHF.

Only one count was recorded for this clone. The chain recombines TRBV29-1 with TRBJ1-1; D perhaps matches TRBD1 (5 bases). The ends were cut back, 4 bases at V and 4 bases at J, with 16 bases in the middle. Germline assignment: CDR1 SQVTM and CDR2 ANQGSEA. CDR3 length: 14 amino acids. CDR3 in DNA: TGCAGCGTTGTACGACACGAGGGACGCACTGAAGCTTTCTTT. The encoded protein is CSVVRHEGRTEAFF. The whole variable domain, remainder taken from reference TRBV29-1 and TRBJ1-1, is SAVISQKPSRDICQRGTSLTIQCQVDSQVTMMFWYRQQPGQSLTLIATANQGSEATYESGFVIDKFPISRPNLTFSTLTVSNMSPEDSSIYLCSVVRHEGRTEAFFGQGTRLTVV.

The chain links TRBV2 to TRBJ2-2; possibly TRBD1 for D (6 bases). V was clipped by 5 bases and J by 1 base, with 8 bases between them. This CDR3 is 14 amino acids long. CDR1 and CDR2 from the germline V gene are SNHLY and FYNNEI. CDR3 region: CASSNRENTGELFF. The CDR3 DNA sequence: TGTGCCAGCAGTAACAGGGAGAACACCGGGGAGCTGTTTTTT.

The rearrangement joins TRBV11-1 to TRBJ2-3; D tentatively reads TRBD1 or TRBD2 (5 bases each). Germline loops: CDR1 SGHAT, CDR2 FQDESV (reference sequence). The CDR3 totals 16 residues. Trimming removed 1 base at V and 0 bases at J, with 11 bases between. The CDR3 DNA follows: TGTGCCAGCAGCTTAGGAGGGGCGACTAGCACAGATACGCAGTATTTT. Translating gives CASSLGGATSTDTQYF.

J is TRBJ2-7 and V is TRBV7-8, with D possibly being TRBD1 (5 bases). CDR3 size: 15 residues. CDR1 is SGHVS and CDR2 is FQNEAQ in the germline V gene. The ends were cut back, 3 bases at V and 2 bases at J, with 14 bases in the middle. The CDR3 DNA follows: TGTGCCAGCAGCTTGTTAAGGGGTAAGACCTACGAGCAGTACGTC. The encoded protein is CASSLLRGKTYEQYV.

This clone was detected once. This chain joins TRBV2 and TRBJ2-1, with D perhaps TRBD1 or TRBD2 (5 bases each). V was trimmed by 6 bases and J by 3 bases, leaving 15 bases between them. The CDR3 is 15 amino acids. Germline V gene data show CDR1 as SNHLY and CDR2 as FYNNEI. The CDR3 protein is CASSTGTRSYNEQFF. For the CDR3, the DNA is TGTGCCAGCAGCACCGGGACCCGAAGCTACAATGAGCAGTTCTTC.

The gene calls are TRBV7-2 and TRBJ2-3; no clear D gene. Germline-derived CDR1 and CDR2 are SGHTA and FQGNSA. This CDR3 comprises 14 residues. V was shortened by 5 bases and J by 6 bases, with 15 bases between the two germline ends. The CDR3 DNA reads as TGTGCCAGCAGCGCCCCAGGTCAAAGGGATACGCAGTATTTT. Protein sequence: CASSAPGQRDTQYF.

The chain is built from TRBV7-6 and TRBJ2-2; D is uncertain. The CDR3 loop spans 14 amino acids. Trimming removed 0 bases from V and 4 bases from J, with 6 bases in between. CDR1 is SGHVS, CDR2 FNYEAQ, per germline. The CDR3 region is CASSLALGTGELFF. CDR3 DNA sequence: TGTGCCAGCAGCTTAGCGCTCGGCACCGGGGAGCTGTTTTTT.

For the CDR3, the DNA is TGCGCCAGCAGCCCAGACAGACCCGATGTTTACACCTTC. Its protein is CASSPDRPDVYTF. The V and J genes are TRBV5-1 and TRBJ1-2, with D tentatively TRBD1 (5 bases). Germline values: CDR1 SGHRS, CDR2 YFSETQ. This CDR3 is built from 13 residues. Trimming shortened V by 4 bases and J by 11 bases, and 18 bases separated the two germline ends.

The chain uses TRBV11-3 and TRBJ1-1; D gene uncertain. With 3 bases removed from V and 0 bases from J, the gap between germline ends came to 5 bases. CDR3 size: 13 residues. Germline V gene lookup returns CDR1 SGHNT and CDR2 YENEEA. The CDR3 here is CASSFQMNTEAFF. CDR3 bases: TGTGCCAGCAGCTTTCAGATGAACACTGAAGCTTTCTTT.

The V and J genes are TRBV13 and TRBJ2-3; D not resolved. The V end was cut by 2 bases, the J end by 1 base, with 4 bases between. This CDR3 is built from 13 residues. Germline V gives CDR1 PRHDT, CDR2 FYEKMQ (reference sequence). CDR3 residues: CASSLQGTDTQYF. In DNA, the CDR3 is TGTGCCAGCAGCTTACAGGGCACAGATACGCAGTATTTT. Full variable domain (outside the CDR3, taken from reference TRBV13 and TRBJ2-3): AAGVIQSPRHLIKEKRETATLKCYPIPRHDTVYWYQQGPGQDPQFLISFYEKMQSDKGSIPDRFSAQQFSDYHSELNMSSLELGDSALYFCASSLQGTDTQYFGPGTRLTVL.

This clone was seen ten or more times. The J gene is TRBJ1-2, the V gene TRBV5-4, with D unresolved. V was pared by 0 bases and J by 8 bases, with 14 bases between. Germline V gene lookup returns CDR1 SGHNT and CDR2 YYREEE (reference sequence). The CDR3 extends over 14 amino acids. DNA of the CDR3: TGTGCCAGCAGCTTGGGTGAAGGGCTTCAGGGCTACACCTTC. Protein product: CASSLGEGLQGYTF.

This clone appeared once. The CDR3 region has the DNA TGTGCCAGCTCACCACCGAACGGAGGAACTTCTAATGAAAAACTGTTTTTT. Translation: CASSPPNGGTSNEKLFF. The rearrangement joins TRBV18 to TRBJ1-4; D unresolved. V lost 0 bases and J 3 bases, leaving 14 bases between the germline ends. The CDR3 loop spans 17 amino acids. Germline values: CDR1 KGHSH, CDR2 LQKENI.

The V gene is TRBV27, the J gene TRBJ1-1; D possibly corresponds to TRBD1 (6 bases). Germline CDR1 is MNHEY and CDR2 is SMNVEV (reference sequence). The CDR3 covers 17 residues. Trimming removed 8 bases from V and 0 bases from J, with 22 bases in between. CDR3: CASGPGAGGYMNTEAFF. DNA of the CDR3: TGTGCCAGCGGTCCAGGGGCCGGCGGATATATGAACACTGAAGCTTTCTTT.

The V call is TRBV7-9, the J call TRBJ2-5; D remains unclear. Germline CDR1 is SEHNR and CDR2 is FQNEAQ (reference sequence). Trimming took off 1 base at V and 0 bases at J, with 9 bases between the two ends. The CDR3 runs 15 residues. CDR3 protein: CASSLGSRNQETQYF. CDR3 DNA: TGTGCCAGCAGCTTAGGTTCAAGGAACCAAGAGACCCAGTACTTC.

This clone has a single count. The chain joins TRBV3-1 (or the pseudogene TRBV3-2) to TRBJ2-5; 10 bases match TRBD2. Looked up from germline, CDR1 is LGHDT and CDR2 is YNNKEL (reference sequence). This CDR3 has 17 residues. V lost 1 base to trimming and J lost 4 bases; unmatched junction nucleotides: 9. The CDR3 sequence: CASSQVTSGGVGETQYF. The CDR3 bases are TGTGCCAGCAGCCAAGTCACCAGCGGGGGGGTTGGAGAGACCCAGTACTTC.

The rearrangement uses TRBV19 and TRBJ1-5; unclear D gene. The V end was cut by 5 bases, the J end by 6 bases, with 11 bases between. Germline assignment: CDR1 LNHDA and CDR2 SQIVND (reference sequence). The CDR3 is 13 residues long. The CDR3 DNA reads as TGTGCCAGTAGTCCTCAGACGATTCAGCCCCAGCATTTT. It codes for CASSPQTIQPQHF.

The chain uses TRBV14 and TRBJ1-1; tentatively, D is TRBD1 (5 bases). The germline gives CDR1 SGHDN, CDR2 FVKESK. The ends were cut back, 1 base at V and 5 bases at J, with 8 bases in the middle. CDR3 size: 13 residues. CDR3 nucleotides: TGTGCCAGCAGCCAAGCAGGGAGAACTGAAGCTTTCTTT. Amino acids: CASSQAGRTEAFF.

The DNA of the CDR3 is TGCGCCAGCAGACCAACCTTATACTTACTCGACAGGAAGGTCCCCTCTAGCACAGATACGCAGTATTTT. Amino acids: CASRPTLYLLDRKVPSSTDTQYF. This rearrangement joins TRBV10-1 to TRBJ2-3; maybe TRBD1 (6 bases). This CDR3 is built from 23 residues. V was cut by 6 bases and J by 0 bases, with 37 bases left in between. The germline V gene has CDR1 WNHNN and CDR2 SYGVQD (reference sequence).

The CDR3 reads CASSFPDRPNTEAFF. The CDR3 bases are TGCGCCAGCAGCTTCCCGGACAGGCCGAACACTGAAGCTTTCTTT. This chain uses TRBV4-1 with TRBJ1-1, with 7 bases matching TRBD1. The CDR3 has 15 amino acids. Germline assignment: CDR1 MGHRA and CDR2 YSYEKL. The trim removed 5 bases at V and 1 base at J, leaving 7 bases unmatched.

In this sample, this clone turned up a few times. The rearrangement uses TRBV7-8 and TRBJ1-5, with 7 bases fitting TRBD1. This CDR3 is built from 14 residues. CDR1 and CDR2 (germline): SGHVS, FQNEAQ. The V and J ends lost 3 bases and 6 bases, in that order; junction bases with no gene match: 5. DNA for the CDR3: TGTGCCAGCAGCTTCGGACAGGTCGGTCAGCCCCAGCATTTT. Translating gives CASSFGQVGQPQHF.